The clone carrying this T cell receptor beta chain was observed a few times. The CDR3 has 15 residues. CDR1 is SGHVS and CDR2 is FQNEAQ in the germline V gene. V lost 5 bases and J 7 bases, leaving 18 bases between the germline ends. Original processing notes: Amplification from reference gene primers served as the basis for estimated nucleated cell counts. Clones were read by immunoSEQ multiplex PCR, and TCRdb kept only the in-frame ones, dropping some. That table furnishes V, J and clone size, whereas the DNA furnished D and trimming. The data hold approximately 310,000 clones, with 70% to 90% observed a single time. This record comes from a study of blood T cell repertoires in COVID-19. Study overall: Donors in the United States, Italy and Spain gave samples during acute or convalescent COVID-19. T cells, B-cell-depleted T cells, or PBMCs supplied cDNA or gDNA.

The sequenced sample consisted of peripheral blood. The genes are TRBV7-8 and TRBJ2-1, with D hard to call. The sequence was collected from a woman between 45 and 65 years old who had recovered from COVID-19. CDR3 bases: TGTGCCAGCAGCCCCTCTGTCGGTCCCGCAAATGAGCAGTTCTTC. Amino acid sequence: CASSPSVGPANEQFF.